Below are 20 T cell receptor beta chains sequenced from a single sample in a study of T cells after yellow fever vaccination. TCRdb used MiXCR to reprocess the 5' RACE reads, holding one entry per CDR3 protein. Seen here are over 300,000 distinct CDR3 sequences, about 6.9% observed once, and the top ten hold over 15%. Sequencing used PBMCs, obtained about 41 days after the first yellow fever vaccination. The receptor set was obtained from a young man who received the YFV17D yellow fever vaccine.

This chain joins TRBV29-1 and TRBJ2-5; TRBD1 matches 7 bases. This CDR3 spans 14 amino acids. Germline CDR1 reads SQVTM; CDR2 reads ANQGSEA. V dropped 6 bases and J dropped 0; count of bases not matched to a gene: 7. In DNA form, the CDR3 reads TGCAGCGTAACGGGACAGAACTACCAAGAGACCCAGTACTTC. Protein product: CSVTGQNYQETQYF.

As regards this clonotype: A much larger clone lies a single base off, so this may be a read error. The J gene is TRBJ1-1, the V gene TRBV12-3 or TRBV12-4; unclear D gene. Trimming removed 7 bases at V and 1 base at J, with 13 bases between. The CDR3 runs 14 residues. CDR3: CASISGDSNTEAFF. DNA of the CDR3: TGTGCCAGCATTTCTGGAGATTCGAACACTGAAGCTTTCTTT.

This clonotype was seen more than once but under ten times. The chain recombines TRBV7-9 with TRBJ1-1; D is unresolved. The ends were cut back, 5 bases at V and 4 bases at J, with 11 bases in the middle. Germline V gives CDR1 SEHNR, CDR2 FQNEAQ (reference sequence). The CDR3 has 13 residues. DNA for the CDR3: TGTGCCAGCAGCCAATCAACGTCCACTGAAGCTTTCTTT. Its protein product is CASSQSTSTEAFF. Full variable domain (remainder filled in from reference TRBV7-9 and TRBJ1-1): DTGVSQNPRHKITKRGQNVTFRCDPISEHNRLYWYRQTLGQGPEFLTYFQNEAQLEKSRLLSDRFSAERPKGSFSTLEIQRTEQGDSAMYLCASSQSTSTEAFFGQGTRLTVV.

This clonotype was recorded at least ten times. The chain couples TRBV7-2 to TRBJ1-5, with TRBD1 matching over 9 bases. Trimming took 1 base from V and 3 from J; bases not matched to a gene: 1. Germline V gene sequence: CDR1 SGHTA, CDR2 FQGNSA. The CDR3 consists of 15 residues. The DNA for the CDR3 is TGTGCCAGCAGCTTAGGGACAGGGGTCAATCAGCCCCAGCATTTT. It translates to CASSLGTGVNQPQHF.

This clonotype was detected many times. The chain uses TRBV7-2 and TRBJ1-5; D unresolved. CDR3 size: 13 residues. Germline CDR1 is SGHTA and CDR2 is FQGNSA. Trimming left V 4 bases short and J 5 bases short, with 9 bases between. For the CDR3, the DNA is TGTGCCAGCAGCTCGGAAGGCTATCAGCCCCAGCATTTT. It yields the protein CASSSEGYQPQHF.

The rearrangement joins TRBV7-9 to TRBJ2-1; 8 bases match TRBD1. The CDR3 covers 13 residues. V was clipped by 9 bases and J by 5 bases; unmatched bases: 6. Germline V gene sequence: CDR1 SEHNR, CDR2 FQNEAQ (reference sequence). The CDR3 sequence: CASQGATDNEQFF. In nucleotides, the CDR3 is TGTGCCAGTCAGGGGGCCACGGACAATGAGCAGTTCTTC.

There are a few counts of this clonotype. This rearrangement joins TRBV11-2 to TRBJ1-1; TRBD1 is a possible D gene (6 bases). CDR1 and CDR2 from the germline V gene are SGHAT and FQNNGV. Between the trimmed V and J ends, which lost 5 bases and 5 bases, there was a span of 15 bases. The CDR3 spans 14 residues. In DNA form, the CDR3 reads TGTGCCAGCAGCACAGACCGCAGGGGAACTGAAGCTTTCTTT. Protein product: CASSTDRRGTEAFF.

The V gene is TRBV29-1, the J gene TRBJ2-7, with D possibly TRBD1 on 6 matching bases. V was pared by 4 bases and J by 1 base, with 11 bases between. The CDR3 contains 13 residues. Germline values: CDR1 SQVTM, CDR2 ANQGSEA. CDR3 loop: CSVGTALSYEQYF. Here the CDR3 DNA reads TGCAGCGTTGGGACAGCCTTATCCTACGAGCAGTACTTC.

Comments on this clonotype: Its ends do not fully match the called genes, so a read error is possible. The genes are TRBV7-2 and TRBJ1-1; no firm D call. Germline V lookup: CDR1 SGHTA, CDR2 FQGNSA. The CDR3 consists of 16 residues. The CDR3 region has the DNA TGTTCCAGCAGCTTAGTCATGGGGTCCGGGAACACTGAAGCTTTCTTT. It yields the protein CSSSLVMGSGNTEAFF.

This clonotype was seen ten or more times. The V call is TRBV5-1, the J call TRBJ2-3; either TRBD1 or TRBD2 may supply D (5 bases each). From germline, CDR1 is SGHRS and CDR2 YFSETQ. The length of the CDR3 is 11 residues. V was clipped by 5 bases and J by 5 bases, with 6 bases between them. As DNA, the CDR3 is TGCGCCAGCAGTGGGGGAGATACGCAGTATTTT. This codes for CASSGGDTQYF. Using reference TRBV5-1 and TRBJ2-3 for the parts outside the CDR3, the full variable domain is KAGVTQTPRYLIKTRGQQVTLSCSPISGHRSVSWYQQTPGQGLQFLFEYFSETQRNKGNFPGRFSGRQFSNSRSEMNVSTLELGDSALYLCASSGGDTQYFGPGTRLTVL.

The chain uses TRBV6-5 and TRBJ1-2; D is possibly TRBD1 (5 bases). Trimming shortened V by 2 bases and J by 8 bases, and 12 bases separated the two germline ends. The CDR3 is made up of 13 amino acids. Germline V gives CDR1 MNHEY, CDR2 SVGAGI. The CDR3 sequence: CASSYQGSEGYTF. CDR3 coding DNA: TGTGCCAGCAGTTACCAGGGAAGCGAGGGCTACACCTTC.

The V gene is TRBV20-1, the J gene TRBJ1-1, with TRBD1 matching over 9 bases. J lost 0 bases, V lost 2 bases, and 10 bases had no gene match. The CDR3 extends over 17 amino acids. Germline values: CDR1 DFQATT, CDR2 SNEGSKA (reference sequence). The CDR3 region has the DNA TGCAGTGCTAGACATGGGGACAGGGCATGGGTGAACACTGAAGCTTTCTTT. It specifies CSARHGDRAWVNTEAFF.

In its sample, this clonotype was seen a few times. The chain uses TRBV7-3 and TRBJ2-1; D might be TRBD2 (7 bases). The CDR3 contains 16 residues. CDR1 is SGHTA and CDR2 is FQGTGA in the germline V gene. Trimming removed 5 bases at V and 6 bases at J, with 20 bases between. CDR3 nucleotide sequence: TGTGCCAGCAGCCCGAGGGGGGGGGGAGTCCGCAATGAGCAGTTCTTC. This encodes CASSPRGGGVRNEQFF.

This clonotype was seen a handful of times. This sequence joins TRBV11-3 and TRBJ1-1; D ambiguous. Trimming took 3 bases from V and 0 from J, leaving 5 bases between them. The CDR3 loop spans 13 amino acids. Germline-derived CDR1 and CDR2 are SGHNT and YENEEA. CDR3 DNA: TGTGCCAGCAGCTTCAACATGAACACTGAAGCTTTCTTT. Its protein product is CASSFNMNTEAFF.

Many counts were recorded for this clonotype. CDR3 amino acids: CASNVGGTLRTGELFF. The CDR3 DNA is TGTGCCAGCAATGTAGGGGGCACCCTGAGGACCGGGGAGCTGTTTTTT. The chain carries TRBV12-3 or TRBV12-4 and TRBJ2-2, with TRBD1 identical over 7 bases. Trimming removed 7 bases from V and 5 bases from J; junction bases left unmatched: 13. This CDR3 comprises 16 residues.

This chain links TRBV6-1 with TRBJ1-5, with TRBD1 as a possible D gene (6 bases). Deletions cut 2 bases from V and 4 bases from J, with 18 bases between. The CDR3 runs to 17 residues. Germline V lookup: CDR1 MNHNS, CDR2 SASEGT. The CDR3: CASSEPGTRGPNQPQHF. The DNA of the CDR3 is TGTGCCAGCAGTGAACCAGGGACAAGGGGTCCGAATCAGCCCCAGCATTTT.

In its sample, this clonotype was seen a few times. This chain links TRBV29-1 with TRBJ2-4; D possibly matches TRBD1 or TRBD2 (5 bases each). V was trimmed by 6 bases and J by 0 bases, leaving 9 bases between them. This CDR3 is 13 amino acids long. Germline-derived CDR1 and CDR2 are SQVTM and ANQGSEA. DNA for the CDR3: TGCAGCGTCCGGGACCTAGCCAAAAACATTCAGTACTTC. Protein product: CSVRDLAKNIQYF.

V gene TRBV12-3 or TRBV12-4 combines with J gene TRBJ1-1, with a tentative D call TRBD1 (5 bases). The CDR3 extends over 13 amino acids. V lost 3 bases, J lost 4 bases, and 9 bases lay in between. The CDR3 loop is CASSFYGATEAFF. CDR3 coding DNA: TGTGCCAGCAGTTTTTACGGGGCCACTGAAGCTTTCTTT.

There are many counts of this clonotype. The chain recombines TRBV12-3 or TRBV12-4 with TRBJ2-2; D ambiguous. This CDR3 is 11 amino acids long. V was pared by 6 bases and J by 1 base, with 0 bases between. CDR3 sequence (DNA): TGTGCCAGCAGGAACACCGGGGAGCTGTTTTTT. The encoded protein is CASRNTGELFF.

This clonotype has just a few counts. V gene TRBV7-3 combines with J gene TRBJ2-7, with D tentatively TRBD1 or TRBD2 (5 bases each). Germline loops: CDR1 SGHTA, CDR2 FQGTGA. The CDR3 extends over 15 amino acids. V was cut by 1 base and J by 4 bases, with 14 bases left in between. CDR3 protein: CASSLRGTGQYEQYV. DNA for the CDR3: TGTGCCAGCAGCTTAAGGGGGACGGGGCAATACGAGCAGTACGTC.